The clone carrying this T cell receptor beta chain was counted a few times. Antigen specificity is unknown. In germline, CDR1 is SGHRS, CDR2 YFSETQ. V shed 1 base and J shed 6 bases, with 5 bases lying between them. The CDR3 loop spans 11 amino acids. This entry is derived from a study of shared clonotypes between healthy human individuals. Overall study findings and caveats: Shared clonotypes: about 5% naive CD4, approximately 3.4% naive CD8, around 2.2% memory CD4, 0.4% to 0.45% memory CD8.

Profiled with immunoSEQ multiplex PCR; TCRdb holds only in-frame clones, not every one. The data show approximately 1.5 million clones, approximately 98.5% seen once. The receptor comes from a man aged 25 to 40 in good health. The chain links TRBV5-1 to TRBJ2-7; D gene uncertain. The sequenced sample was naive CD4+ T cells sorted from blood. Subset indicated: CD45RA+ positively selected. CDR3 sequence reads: CASSLNSEQYF. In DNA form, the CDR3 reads TGCGCCAGCAGCTTGAATTCCGAGCAGTACTTC.